This is a list of T cell receptor beta chains from one sample in a study of T cell responses to AZD1222 COVID-19 vaccine. The assay was immunoSEQ multiplex PCR, and TCRdb's table has in-frame clones only and misses some. The sample carries tens of thousands of clones, roughly 87% recorded once. The material was peripheral blood, obtained 28 days after the second AZD1222 dose. These receptors were taken from an adult who received the AZD1222 COVID-19 vaccine. CDR3s include the opening cysteine and the closing phenylalanine or tryptophan. A D gene is named only where the DNA matches it firmly. Rows may omit the clone size; those that give it use once, few, many or a size class.

TRBJ2-3 | TRBD2 | NA | TRBV7-9 | CASSDLQAGVRTDTQYF | TGTGCCAGCAGCGACCTACAGGCGGGAGTGCGCACAGATACGCAGTATTTT
TRBJ2-7 | TRBD2 | few | TRBV2 | CASTSGLAGVFEQYF | TGTGCCAGCACCTCGGGTCTAGCGGGAGTGTTTGAGCAGTACTTC
TRBJ1-1 | NA | NA | TRBV11-2 | CASSPPGENTEAFF | TGTGCCAGCAGCCCCCCTGGGGAGAACACTGAAGCTTTCTTT
TRBJ2-7 | NA | NA | TRBV28 | CASSLPGLNEQYF | TGTGCCAGCAGTTTACCAGGATTAAACGAGCAGTACTTC
TRBJ2-7 | NA | once | TRBV28 | CASSGGRGLWLGQYF | TGTGCCAGCAGTGGGGGGAGGGGGCTGTGGCTAGGGCAGTACTTC
TRBJ2-3 | NA | NA | TRBV7-6 | CASSRTDTQYF | TGTGCCAGCTCGAGGACAGATACGCAGTATTTT
TRBJ2-7 | TRBD1 | NA | TRBV7-9 | CASSSRTGTGEQYF | TGTGCCAGCAGCTCTCGGACAGGGACGGGGGAGCAGTACTTC
TRBJ1-1 | NA | NA | TRBV14 | CASSRLGGGTEAFF | TGTGCCAGCAGCCGCCTCGGGGGAGGGACTGAAGCTTTCTTT
TRBJ2-2 | TRBD2 | NA | TRBV3-1/TRBV3-2 | CASSPSLAELGELFF | TGTGCCAGCAGCCCATCACTAGCGGAGTTGGGGGAGCTGTTTTTT
TRBJ1-1 | NA | once | TRBV29-1 | CSVDPQGMNTEAFF | TGCAGCGTCGACCCCCAGGGTATGAACACTGAAGCTTTCTTT
TRBJ1-1 | NA | NA | TRBV7-9 | CASSLEGRSEAFF | TGTGCCAGCAGCTTAGAGGGGCGCTCTGAAGCTTTCTTT
TRBJ2-5 | TRBD1 | NA | TRBV9 | CASSGGQTWETQYF | TGTGCCAGCAGCGGGGGACAGACCTGGGAGACCCAGTACTTC
TRBJ1-5 | TRBD1 | NA | TRBV6-5 | CASSFGQGQPQHF | TGTGCCAGCAGTTTCGGACAGGGCCAGCCCCAGCATTTT
TRBJ2-3 | TRBD2 | once | TRBV7-8 | CASSLGALAGGPDTQYF | TGTGCCAGCAGCTTAGGTGCACTAGCGGGAGGGCCGGATACGCAGTATTTT
TRBJ1-4 | NA | NA | TRBV2 | CASGELREKLFF | TGTGCCAGCGGGGAGCTAAGGGAAAAACTGTTTTTT
TRBJ2-3 | TRBD2 | NA | TRBV5-4 | CASRGGLAGPADTQYF | TGTGCCAGCAGGGGCGGACTAGCGGGACCGGCAGATACGCAGTATTTT
TRBJ1-2 | NA | NA | TRBV7-9 | CASSARGVNYGYTF | TGTGCCAGCAGCGCCCGAGGGGTCAACTATGGCTACACCTTC
TRBJ1-3 | NA | NA | TRBV7-3 | CASSLNQGHGNTIYF | TGTGCCAGCAGCTTAAATCAGGGGCATGGAAACACCATATATTTT
TRBJ2-1 | NA | NA | TRBV11-2 | CASSEYLGQQFF | TGTGCCAGCAGCGAATACTTGGGACAGCAGTTCTTC
TRBJ2-7 | TRBD2 | NA | TRBV19 | CASSIKTSGSYEQYF | TGTGCCAGTAGTATAAAGACTAGCGGGAGTTACGAGCAGTACTTC
TRBJ2-1 | TRBD2 | few | TRBV5-1 | CASSFGSGGNEQFF | TGCGCCAGCAGCTTTGGTTCGGGAGGAAATGAGCAGTTCTTC
TRBJ1-2 | TRBD1 | NA | TRBV11-3 | CASSLGQGYGYTF | TGTGCCAGCAGCTTGGGACAGGGCTATGGCTACACCTTC
TRBJ1-1 | TRBD1 | NA | TRBV14 | CASSQAGGARNTEAFF | TGTGCCAGCAGCCAAGCAGGGGGGGCGAGGAACACTGAAGCTTTCTTT
TRBJ2-7 | NA | NA | TRBV3-1/TRBV3-2 | CASSQEWQGRSYEQYF | TGTGCCAGCAGCCAAGAATGGCAGGGGCGATCCTACGAGCAGTACTTC
TRBJ2-2 | NA | NA | TRBV6-4 | CASSDSAGRGNTGELFF | TGTGCCAGCAGTGACTCTGCGGGCCGGGGGAACACCGGGGAGCTGTTTTTT
TRBJ2-5 | NA | NA | TRBV24-1 | CATSDFGGGKTGTQYF | TGTGCCACCAGTGATTTCGGGGGTGGAAAGACCGGGACCCAGTACTTC
TRBJ1-6 | NA | NA | TRBV7-3 | CASSPGAYNSPLHF | TGTGCCAGCAGCCCCGGTGCCTATAATTCACCCCTCCACTTT
TRBJ2-7 | NA | NA | TRBV3-1/TRBV3-2 | CASSQAEQLGEQYF | TGTGCCAGCAGCCAAGCGGAACAGCTCGGCGAGCAGTACTTC
TRBJ2-7 | TRBD1 | NA | TRBV5-1 | CASSSGRTGPYEQYF | TGCGCCAGCAGCTCCGGACGGACAGGACCCTACGAGCAGTACTTC
TRBJ1-2 | TRBD1 | NA | TRBV28 | CASSLWAGTGKSYGYTF | TGTGCCAGCAGTTTATGGGCGGGGACAGGGAAATCCTATGGCTACACCTTC
TRBJ1-6 | NA | NA | TRBV2 | CASRQSSSYNSPLHF | TGTGCCAGCAGACAATCCAGCTCCTATAATTCACCCCTCCACTTT
TRBJ1-1 | TRBD1 | NA | TRBV3-1/TRBV3-2 | CASSQAPGTGTEAFF | TGTGCCAGCAGCCAAGCCCCCGGGACAGGGACCGAAGCTTTCTTT
TRBJ1-2 | NA | once | TRBV29-1 | CSVERGGYGYTF | TGCAGCGTTGAGAGGGGTGGCTATGGCTACACCTTC
TRBJ1-1 | NA | NA | TRBV18 | CASSPPVGRDTEAFF | TGTGCCAGCTCACCACCGGTAGGCAGGGACACTGAAGCTTTCTTT
TRBJ2-3 | NA | NA | TRBV5-1 | CASSLSSSTDTQYF | TGCGCCAGCAGCTTGTCTTCTAGCACAGATACGCAGTATTTT
TRBJ1-2 | TRBD1 | once | TRBV5-6 | CASSKGTGVYGYTF | TGTGCCAGCAGTAAAGGGACAGGGGTCTATGGCTACACCTTC
TRBJ2-7 | NA | NA | TRBV6-6 | CASRPAVGSEQYF | TGTGCCAGCAGGCCCGCAGTCGGATCCGAGCAGTACTTC
TRBJ1-5 | NA | NA | TRBV7-3 | CASSLDSGGNQPQHF | TGTGCCAGCAGTCTCGACAGTGGGGGCAATCAGCCCCAGCATTTT
TRBJ1-1 | TRBD1 | NA | TRBV18 | CASSLPGQANTEAFF | TGTGCCAGCTCATTACCGGGACAGGCCAACACTGAAGCTTTCTTT
TRBJ1-1 | NA | NA | TRBV27 | CASSLSTQGRTEAFF | TGTGCCAGCAGTTTATCTACACAGGGACGGACTGAAGCTTTCTTT
TRBJ1-5 | NA | NA | TRBV15 | CATSRGGSQPQHF | TGTGCCACCAGCAGAGGGGGTAGTCAGCCCCAGCATTTT
TRBJ2-3 | NA | NA | TRBV7-9 | CASSLAGGRTDTQYF | TGTGCCAGCAGCTTAGCGGGAGGACGCACAGATACGCAGTATTTT
TRBJ2-5 | NA | NA | TRBV11-2 | CASSNALGPGAHQETQYF | TGTGCCAGCAGCAACGCGCTGGGGCCAGGGGCCCACCAAGAGACCCAGTACTTC
TRBJ1-1 | NA | NA | TRBV30 | CAWSASQGLEAFF | TGTGCCTGGAGTGCCTCCCAAGGTCTAGAAGCTTTCTTT
TRBJ2-5 | TRBD1 | NA | TRBV5-1 | CASSLGDRVQETQYF | TGCGCCAGCAGCTTGGGGGACAGGGTCCAAGAGACCCAGTACTTC
TRBJ2-5 | NA | NA | TRBV5-1 | CASSLGTTGETQYF | TGCGCCAGCAGCTTGGGAACCACGGGGGAGACCCAGTACTTC
TRBJ2-7 | TRBD2 | NA | TRBV5-6 | CASSRGTSGKREQYF | TGTGCCAGCAGCCGCGGGACTAGCGGGAAGCGCGAGCAGTACTTC
TRBJ2-7 | TRBD2 | NA | TRBV3-1/TRBV3-2 | CASSLRTRGSSYEQYF | TGTGCCAGCAGCCTAAGGACTAGGGGAAGCTCCTACGAGCAGTACTTC
TRBJ2-7 | TRBD2 | NA | TRBV28 | CASSFGPTSGSREQYF | TGTGCCAGCAGTTTTGGTCCGACTAGCGGGAGTCGCGAGCAGTACTTC
TRBJ2-1 | NA | once | TRBV11-3 | CASSSNPGTEQFF | TGTGCCAGCAGCTCAAATCCGGGGACAGAGCAGTTCTTC
TRBJ2-7 | TRBD2 | NA | TRBV3-1/TRBV3-2 | CASSQVSGTLSYEQYF | TGTGCCAGCAGCCAAGTTAGCGGGACACTCTCCTACGAGCAGTACTTC
TRBJ2-3 | NA | NA | TRBV5-1 | CASSLVEDTQYF | TGCGCCAGCAGCTTGGTAGAAGATACGCAGTATTTT
TRBJ1-5 | TRBD1 | NA | TRBV7-9 | CASSLDPTFGTGANQPQHF | TGTGCCAGCAGCTTAGACCCAACCTTCGGGACAGGGGCAAATCAGCCCCAGCATTTT
TRBJ1-1 | NA | NA | TRBV12-3/TRBV12-4 | CASNRKGQGETFF | TGTGCCAGCAATAGAAAGGGGCAGGGTGAAACTTTCTTT